This TCR beta chain was observed in a study of breast tumors, draining lymph nodes, adjacent tissues. Study-wide points: Findings are consistent with lymph node origin and intratumoral expansion of most tumor T cells.

TCRdb recomputed calls from the multiplex PCR reads with MiXCR, one row per CDR3 protein. The repertoire holds about 220,000 distinct CDR3 sequences, with 34% as singletons. As concerns this clonotype: The antigen is unknown.

With V trimmed by 10 bases and J by 6 bases, 8 bases remained unmatched. The CDR3 is 13 amino acids. The germline V gene encodes CDR1 SNHLY and CDR2 FYNNEI. The lymph nodes were axillary draining lymph nodes from breast cancer patients. The TCR was taken from a female donor with breast cancer. Some clones in this sample may be carry-over from other donors' samples. The specimen sequenced was axillary lymph node tissue. This chain links TRBV2 with TRBJ2-7; the match to TRBD1 covers 11 bases. The CDR3 here is CAIKAGTGGEQYF. CDR3 DNA sequence: TGTGCCATCAAAGCCGGGACAGGGGGCGAGCAGTACTTC.